This paragraph covers one T cell receptor (beta chain) sequence. What it binds is unknown. The sample belongs to a study of T cells in Graves' hyperthyroidism and ophthalmopathy. As for the study in general: Peripheral blood was taken when the disease was first diagnosed, before any treatment began.

Study-wide findings and caveats: Among thyroid clonotypes expanded above 0.001, most also appeared in blood.

Diagnosing involved the use of clinical symptoms, serum thyroxine and TRAb, thyroid ultrasound and orbital computed tomography. PBMCs were collected from an approximately 10 ml volume of fresh peripheral blood. Regions amplified from RNA transcripts were the TCR beta CDR3 regions. HTBI primers were used for first-round RT-PCR of the TCR CDR3. TCRdb analysed the multiplex PCR reads with MiXCR anew, one entry per CDR3 protein. This repertoire shows some 800,000 distinct CDR3 sequences, approximately 40% found once; its top ten account for approximately 10%. The specimen was blood. This TCR derives from a young man with Graves' hyperthyroidism.

The CDR3 here is CASSEWGAGELFF. The CDR3 DNA sequence: TGTGCCAGCAGTGAATGGGGTGCCGGGGAGCTGTTTTTT. The rearrangement links TRBV25-1 to TRBJ2-2; unclear D gene. Germline CDR1 and CDR2: MGHDK and SYGVNS. Deletions cut 1 base from V and 6 bases from J, with 6 bases between. CDR3 length equals 13 residues.